This T cell receptor (beta chain) was documented in a study of shared clonotypes between healthy human individuals. Each subset's genomic DNA was shared equally among a number of immunoSEQ plates. Sequencing was performed with immunoSEQ multiplex PCR; in TCRdb, only in-frame clones are kept and a portion is missing. Among about 1 million clones listed, roughly 80% were seen once. CDR1 KGHSH and CDR2 LQKENI come from the germline V gene. Trimming pared 6 bases from V and 9 bases from J, leaving 12 bases between. This CDR3 comprises 12 residues. The sequence came from a man aged 18 to 29 in good health. Sample: memory CD4+ T cells sorted from blood. The subset: CD45RA-negative fraction. The chain has TRBV18 and TRBJ2-1; TRBD2 is a possible D gene (5 bases). The chain's CDR3 is CASSTDYVEQFF. In DNA, the CDR3 is TGTGCCAGCTCGACCGACTACGTTGAGCAGTTCTTC.